Below, one T cell receptor (beta chain) is given with its context. Its antigen target is currently unknown. Base qualities are not recorded, but no much larger clone differs from it by a single base. The cohort consisted of 600 to 700 healthy bone marrow donors. At the time of sampling, all cohort members were nominally healthy, though unrecorded immune exposures were likely present. The donor was CMV seropositive and was included in the group of 290 or so seropositive cohort members. Every donor gave a peripheral blood sample, and the peripheral blood mononuclear cells from that sample were used for TCR beta sequencing. Genomic DNA was extracted from the blood cell samples with the Qiagen DNeasy Blood Extraction Kit. Here V drops 6 bases and J drops 6 bases, and the junction holds 7 bases not matched to any gene. CDR1 is given as SEHNR and CDR2 as FQNEAQ, both from the germline V gene (reference sequence). Taken from cysteine to phenylalanine, the CDR3 has 13 residues. CDR3 DNA is the only sequence kept; it has 39 bases, read in frame from the first base.

Libraries were made using the immunoSEQ multiplex PCR assay. A mixture of 60 forward primers for TCR Vbeta segments and 13 reverse primers for TCR Jbeta segments was used in the multiplex PCR. Amplification of the CDR3 region of rearranged TCR beta genes was performed with a multiplex PCR assay on genomic DNA. Amplified TCR beta libraries were sequenced as 87-base-pair reads on the Illumina HiSeq System. The original pipeline was this. A later analysis tallied around 80 million unique TCR beta chains across the 610 or so repertoires, and about 12 million of those chains were shared by two or more donors. A nearest-neighbor algorithm error-corrected the raw reads and collapsed the reads into unique sequences, merging closely related sequences to remove PCR and sequencing errors. Alignment of CDR3 sequences to IMGT reference sequences was used to assign V, D and J gene segments. For a sequence to be retained, at least a six-nucleotide match to both a V gene segment and a J gene segment was required. A rearrangement was called productive if the CDR3 had no stop codons and remained in frame with V and J, and every other rearrangement was called non-productive. CDR3 was defined by IMGT convention, running from the second conserved V-encoded cysteine to the conserved J-encoded phenylalanine. Sequences without an unambiguous match to a single V gene segment were excluded from the earlier analysis of about 640 of the donors. An earlier analysis of fewer than 750 of the donors classified V segments as functional when productive rearrangements were above 56.7% and as segregating when the standard deviation between donors was above 5%. To diagnose cytomegalovirus status from the catalog of TCR beta chain sequences, a statistical classification framework was built. In a later analysis, TCR nucleotide sequences were compared against IMGT/GENE-DB human TR gene sequences so that V and J genes could be assigned. Using the TCRdist pipeline, a later analysis assigned CDR3 sequences along with most-parsimonious VDJ recombination scenarios. In a later analysis, each TCR beta chain was defined by its CDR3 amino acid sequence together with its V-gene family, and reads without a unique V-gene family were excluded. In a later analysis, nearly 600 highly shared, low-generation-probability nucleotide sequences were removed to address suspected cross-contamination and a sequencing artifact. In a later analysis, a clonal expansion index for each public chain was calculated from normalized within-repertoire ranks of inferred template counts. In a later analysis, generation probabilities were computed with a VDJ recombination model fitted to out-of-frame rearrangements, and the resulting probabilities were checked against IGoR. In a later analysis, TCR-TCR, TCR-HLA and TCR-CMV co-occurrence was scored with hypergeometric tests, and a repertoire-size bias correction was applied to TCR pairs. In a later analysis, false discovery rates were estimated by permuting HLA or CMV assignments 20 times. In a later analysis, co-occurring TCRs were grouped using DBSCAN, with TCRdist sequence similarity added in when clustering inside HLA-allele-positive subsets. Repertoires with fewer than 30,000 or more than 120,000 public chains were left out of co-occurrence clustering, as were about 5 repertoires with anomalous nucleotide sharing. Imported from immuneACCESS, the table was reduced by TCRdb to in-frame sequences with V and J called. These copies leave out some clones; in studies compared against another copy, an unresolved V gene accounts for under half, and the cause of the remainder is not known. Clone size and V and J calls were adopted from that table, with D and trimming inferred from the DNA. The sample data list around 150,000 clones, and about four fifths of these were observed just once. Approximately 5.5% of the sample lies in the top ten.

This sample is part of a study of cytomegalovirus exposure and HLA in healthy donors (dated by TCRdb to about 2017). Describing the broader study: According to an earlier analysis of a few hundred of the donors, about 190 million T cells yielded roughly 110 million unique TCR beta sequences and about 300 Gb of sequence data. Roughly 300 gigabases of sequencing data and 70 million to 85 million unique TCR sequences were included in an early release covering around 600 HLA-typed donors. Of the approximately 400 genotyped donors, over 80% were placed in the genetic ancestry cluster associated with self-reported Caucasian donors. The aim of the study was to test whether cataloging public T cell receptors could identify signatures of past pathogen exposure. Using immunosequencing, the study profiled T cell repertoires from 500 to 800 subjects and related those repertoires to cytomegalovirus serostatus. In addition to the first cohort of roughly 670 subjects, a separate validation cohort of 130 or so different subjects was used. The study combined high-throughput TCR immunosequencing, statistical association of individual TCRs with disease status, and machine learning to predict cytomegalovirus infection status. A later analysis re-analyzed previously published TCR beta repertoires from 650 to 800 donors and added high-resolution HLA genotyping to study TCR occurrence patterns. Rather than drawing on any new phenotypic data, the later analysis identified candidate immune exposures from TCR beta sequences and the way those sequences occurred across donors. An earlier analysis of 587 of the donors used high-throughput TCR beta sequencing to judge whether each TCR beta V gene segment behaved as functional or pseudogenic. Donor age, sex, ethnicity and CMV serostatus were collected together with the repertoire data. A later genetic analysis used genome-wide SNP genotypes for about 65% of the 666 donors, treating that subset as a discovery cohort. All discovery cohort repertoires had been generated on a single sequencing platform. Class I and class II HLA loci were covered by the typing at four-digit resolution. Typing coverage differed by locus: A, B, C, DRB1 and DQB1 were typed in about 620-640 donors, DQA1 in 522, DPA1 in around 600, and DPB1 in 472. Roughly five DR-DQ haplotypes were treated as single units for association and clustering because of strong linkage in the cohort. Across approximately 400 genotyped donors of the cohort, an average of roughly 230,000 unique TCR beta nucleotide sequences per donor were sequenced, and roughly 20% of those sequences were non-productive. The paper's findings and limits, for the study overall: In a later analysis, TCR association rates were found to vary across HLA loci, with the most associated TCRs seen for DRB1 alleles and the fewest for HLA-C alleles. In vitro tests confirmed that a few of the cytomegalovirus-associated TCR beta chains recognize cytomegalovirus antigens. A later analysis found that most CMV-associated TCR beta chains appeared HLA-restricted, with HLA associations seemingly driven largely by CMV exposure. A cluster of highly shared sequence variants was judged likely to represent a technical artifact of the sequencing pipeline. The 87-base-pair reads could not distinguish some IMGT-functional V segments, including TRBV6-2 and TRBV6-3, so those segments were excluded. The classifier was reported to diagnose cytomegalovirus status with high specificity and sensitivity in both the original and validation cohorts. In a later genetic analysis, a missense DCLRE1C variant was associated with V-gene and J-gene trimming of TCR beta chains, and the association was replicated in an independent cohort. Because some donors lacked HLA typing at each locus, the association tests relied only on the typed subset. CMV serostatus was the only immune exposure information available for the cohort. It was suggested by the authors that the approach could potentially be generalized to other disease states and immunological phenotypes. A later analysis reported that several top co-occurrence clusters appeared linked to parvovirus B19, influenza, CMV and Epstein-Barr virus. Because counts were too low, more than 15 rarely observed V segments, including chromosome 9 orphons, were excluded from the earlier analysis of roughly 580 of the donors. At a false discovery rate of 0.05, a later analysis linked 16,951 TCR beta sequences to specific HLA alleles. The study gave a list of more than 150 TCR beta chains associated with cytomegalovirus. A later genetic analysis reported fewer N-insertions in productive TCRs among donors in an Asian-associated ancestry cluster than the roughly 700-donor mean. Sequencing depth was assumed to be roughly uniform across donors in the presence/absence analyses, though that assumption may not hold. In a later analysis, HLA-associated TCR beta chains were found to be more clonally expanded and to have lower generation probabilities than equally common non-associated chains. A further reported finding was that TCR beta sequences accurately predicted the HLA-A and HLA-B alleles for most subjects in the first cohort. Broadly in line with IMGT annotations, most TCR beta V segments showed up in productive rearrangements about 87% or about 30% of the time in an earlier analysis of some 590 of the donors. While some public TCRs were present in many individuals, most TCR sequences turned up only very rarely across donors. Only TCR beta chains were sequenced in this cohort, and the absence of alpha or paired-chain data limited detectable features. Correlated functional status among segregating V segments might be attributable to linkage disequilibrium, but an unknown experimental factor could not be ruled out. When HLA alleles, especially DR and DQ, strongly co-occurred, TCR associations were difficult to assign to individual alleles.

Recombination joined TRBV7-9 with TRBJ2-7, with 8 central nucleotides matching TRBD1. The TCR was taken from a young man in good health and CMV-seropositive. Specimen: PBMCs. The DNA reads as follows: TGTGCCAGCAGAGACAGGGGCCAAGCCGAGCAGTACTTC. Translation gives CASRDRGQAEQYF.